The sequence of this T cell receptor (beta chain) was determined in a study of T cells in localized non-small cell lung cancer. Broader study findings: Analysis by sequencing included only one tumor region, so heterogeneity remains possible. Increased T cell density in blood showed an association with longer overall survival. Uninvolved neighboring lung showed the greatest T cell clonality, exceeding tumor.

Turning to this clone: Its antigen is still unknown.

Profiling relied on immunoSEQ multiplex PCR, and the TCRdb table lists in-frame clones only, not all of them. This sample has tens of thousands of clones, with about nine tenths found just once. Trimming removed 4 bases from V and 4 bases from J, with 15 bases in between. The CDR3 totals 14 residues. From germline, CDR1 is SGHNT and CDR2 YYREEE (reference sequence). The sequencing here drew on peripheral blood, taken before any cancer treatment. The chain employs TRBV5-4 and TRBJ2-7; maybe TRBD1 (8 bases). The origin of this receptor is a male donor aged 60 or older with stage III squamous cell lung carcinoma. CDR3 in amino acids: CASSNGQGLYEQYF. CDR3 bases: TGTGCCAGCAGCAATGGACAGGGACTATACGAGCAGTACTTC. The full variable domain, with the rest looked up from reference TRBV5-4 and TRBJ2-7, is ETGVTQSPTHLIKTRGQQVTLRCSSQSGHNTVSWYQQALGQGPQFIFQYYREEENGRGNFPPRFSGLQFPNYSSELNVNALELDDSALYLCASSNGQGLYEQYFGPGTRLTVT.